This entry concerns a single T cell receptor (beta chain). The CDR3 has 18 residues. Germline values: CDR1 SGHKS, CDR2 YYEKEE (reference sequence). Trimming removed 0 bases from V and 4 bases from J; junction bases left unmatched: 9. Cohort placement rested on clinical history that participants reported themselves. Donors in Cohort 3 counted as recovered after two negative PCRs, clearance, or symptom resolution. The data were taken from a study of blood T cell repertoires in COVID-19. Whole-study context: Spain, Italy and the United States supplied samples that represented acute and convalescent COVID-19.

Source study methods: Amplifying reference gene primers gave estimates of nucleated cell counts. TCRdb's copy holds only in-frame clones and misses some; the assay was immunoSEQ multiplex PCR. Clone size and V and J calls were adopted from that table, with D and trimming inferred from the DNA. Among under 200,000 clones listed, approximately 88% were seen once. The sequenced sample was PBMCs or T cells enriched from blood (not recorded which). The clonotype comes from a woman in her sixties or seventies who had recovered from COVID-19. The chain employs TRBV5-5 and TRBJ1-3; 11 bases match TRBD1. For the CDR3, the DNA is TGTGCCAGCAGCTTGGCCCTAGGACAGGGGGCAGGGGGAAACACCATATATTTT. This encodes CASSLALGQGAGGNTIYF.